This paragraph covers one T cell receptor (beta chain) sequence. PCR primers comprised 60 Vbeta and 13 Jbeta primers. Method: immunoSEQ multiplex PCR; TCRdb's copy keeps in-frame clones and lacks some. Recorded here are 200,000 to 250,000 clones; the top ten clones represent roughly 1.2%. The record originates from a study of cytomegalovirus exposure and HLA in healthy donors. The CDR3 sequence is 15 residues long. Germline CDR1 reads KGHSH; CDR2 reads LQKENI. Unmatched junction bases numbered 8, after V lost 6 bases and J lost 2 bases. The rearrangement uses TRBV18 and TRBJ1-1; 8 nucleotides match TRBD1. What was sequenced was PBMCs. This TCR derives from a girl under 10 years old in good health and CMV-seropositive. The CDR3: CASSPNTGGNTEAFF. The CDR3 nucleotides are TGTGCCAGCTCCCCTAATACAGGGGGTAACACTGAAGCTTTCTTT. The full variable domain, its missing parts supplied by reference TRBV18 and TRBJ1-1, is NAGVMQNPRHLVRRRGQEARLRCSPMKGHSHVYWYRQLPEEGLKFMVYLQKENIIDESGMPKERFSAEFPKEGPSILRIQQVVRGDSAAYFCASSPNTGGNTEAFFGQGTRLTVV.